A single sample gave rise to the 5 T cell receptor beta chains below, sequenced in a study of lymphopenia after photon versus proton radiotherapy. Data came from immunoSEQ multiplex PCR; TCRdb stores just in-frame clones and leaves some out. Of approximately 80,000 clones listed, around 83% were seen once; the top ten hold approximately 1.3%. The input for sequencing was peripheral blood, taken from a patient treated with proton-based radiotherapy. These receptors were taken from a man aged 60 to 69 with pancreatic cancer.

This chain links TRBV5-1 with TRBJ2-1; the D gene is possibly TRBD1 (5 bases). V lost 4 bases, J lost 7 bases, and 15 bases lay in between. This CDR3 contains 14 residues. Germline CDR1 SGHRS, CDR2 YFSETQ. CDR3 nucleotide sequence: TGCGCCAGCAGCGTCAAAGGGGAAGAAAATGAGCAGTTCTTC. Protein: CASSVKGEENEQFF.

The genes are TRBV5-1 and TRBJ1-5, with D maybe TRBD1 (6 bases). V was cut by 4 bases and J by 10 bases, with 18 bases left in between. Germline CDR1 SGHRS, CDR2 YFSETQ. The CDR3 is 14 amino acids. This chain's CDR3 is CASSQGGTPGPQHF. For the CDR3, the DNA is TGCGCCAGCAGCCAAGGGGGGACCCCTGGTCCCCAGCATTTT.

CDR3 bases: TGTGCCAGCAGTTACGACAGGGGGCGGCAAGAGACCCAGTACTTC. Protein product: CASSYDRGRQETQYF. This chain connects TRBV6-6 to TRBJ2-5, with 10 nucleotides matching TRBD1. V lost 2 bases and J lost 2; bases outside the gene matches: 2. Germline V gene lookup returns CDR1 MNHNY and CDR2 SVGAGI (reference sequence). This CDR3 region has 15 residues.

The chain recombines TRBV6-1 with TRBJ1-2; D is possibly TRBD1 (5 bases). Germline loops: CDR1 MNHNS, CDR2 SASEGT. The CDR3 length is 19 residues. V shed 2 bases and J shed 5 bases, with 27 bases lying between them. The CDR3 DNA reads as TGTGCCAGCAGTGAACGGGTTGGTGGTAGGGACGGGCAAGGATATGGCTACACCTTC. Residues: CASSERVGGRDGQGYGYTF.

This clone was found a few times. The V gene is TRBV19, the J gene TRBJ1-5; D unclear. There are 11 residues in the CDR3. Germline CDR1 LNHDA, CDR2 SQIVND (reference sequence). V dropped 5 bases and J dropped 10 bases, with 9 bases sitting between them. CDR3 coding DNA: TGTGCCAGTAGTGCAGTAGGTCCCCAGCATTTT. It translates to CASSAVGPQHF. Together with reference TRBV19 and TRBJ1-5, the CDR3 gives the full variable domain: DGGITQSPKYLFRKEGQNVTLSCEQNLNHDAMYWYRQDPGQGLRLIYYSQIVNDFQKGDIAEGYSVSREKKESFPLTVTSAQKNPTAFYLCASSAVGPQHFGDGTRLSIL.